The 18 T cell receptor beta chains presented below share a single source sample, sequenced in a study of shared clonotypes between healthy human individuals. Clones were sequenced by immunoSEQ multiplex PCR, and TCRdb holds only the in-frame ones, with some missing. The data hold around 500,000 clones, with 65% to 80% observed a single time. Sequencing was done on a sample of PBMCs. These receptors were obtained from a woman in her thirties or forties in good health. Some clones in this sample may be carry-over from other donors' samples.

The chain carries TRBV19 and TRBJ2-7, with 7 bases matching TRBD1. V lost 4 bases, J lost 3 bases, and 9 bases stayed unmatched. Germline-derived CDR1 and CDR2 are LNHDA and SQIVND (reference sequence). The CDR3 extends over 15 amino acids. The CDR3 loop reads CASSKGQLEVYEQYF. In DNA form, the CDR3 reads TGTGCCAGTAGTAAGGGACAGCTAGAAGTCTACGAGCAGTACTTC.

The CDR3 is CASSPTGGGYEQYF. In nucleotides, the CDR3 is TGTGCCAGCAGCCCGACAGGGGGCGGGTACGAGCAGTACTTC. The V gene is TRBV14, the J gene TRBJ2-7, with 10 positions matching TRBD1. The V and J ends lost 4 bases and 4 bases, in that order; junction bases with no gene match: 4. This CDR3 contains 14 residues. Germline V CDR1 and CDR2: SGHDN, FVKESK.

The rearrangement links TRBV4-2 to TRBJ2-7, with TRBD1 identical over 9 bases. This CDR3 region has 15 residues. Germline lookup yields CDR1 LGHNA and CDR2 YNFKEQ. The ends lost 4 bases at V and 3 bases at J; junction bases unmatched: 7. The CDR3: CASSRRTGAFYEQYF. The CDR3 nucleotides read TGTGCCAGCAGCCGTCGGACAGGGGCCTTCTACGAGCAGTACTTC.

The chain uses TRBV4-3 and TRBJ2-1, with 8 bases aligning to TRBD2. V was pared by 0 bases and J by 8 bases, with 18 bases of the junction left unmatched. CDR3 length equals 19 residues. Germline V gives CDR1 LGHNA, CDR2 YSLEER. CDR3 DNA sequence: TGCGCCAGCAGCCAAGAAACTCTCGCGGGAGGCTCTCGCCATGATGAGCAGTTCTTC. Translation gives CASSQETLAGGSRHDEQFF.

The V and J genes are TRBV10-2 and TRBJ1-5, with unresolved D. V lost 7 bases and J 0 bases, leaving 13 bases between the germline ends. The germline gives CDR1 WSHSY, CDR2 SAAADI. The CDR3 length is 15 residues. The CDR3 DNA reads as TGCGCCAGCAAACATAACCCCGATAGCAATCAGCCCCAGCATTTT. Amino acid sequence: CASKHNPDSNQPQHF.

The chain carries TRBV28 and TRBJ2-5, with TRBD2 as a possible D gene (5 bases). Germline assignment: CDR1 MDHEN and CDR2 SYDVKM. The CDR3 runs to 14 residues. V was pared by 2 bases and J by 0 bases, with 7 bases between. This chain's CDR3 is CASSLADYQETQYF. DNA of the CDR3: TGTGCCAGCAGTTTAGCGGACTACCAAGAGACCCAGTACTTC.

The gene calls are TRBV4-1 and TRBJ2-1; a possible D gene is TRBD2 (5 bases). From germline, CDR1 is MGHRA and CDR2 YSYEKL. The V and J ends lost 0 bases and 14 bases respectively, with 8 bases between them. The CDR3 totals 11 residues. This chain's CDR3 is CASSQERDEFF. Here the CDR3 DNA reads TGCGCCAGCAGCCAAGAGAGGGATGAGTTCTTC.

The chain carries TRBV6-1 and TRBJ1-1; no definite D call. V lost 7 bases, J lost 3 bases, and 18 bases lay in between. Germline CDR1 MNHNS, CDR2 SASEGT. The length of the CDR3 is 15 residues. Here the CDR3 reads CASTWAGPRYTEAFF. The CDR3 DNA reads TGTGCCAGCACGTGGGCAGGACCAAGGTACACTGAAGCTTTCTTT.

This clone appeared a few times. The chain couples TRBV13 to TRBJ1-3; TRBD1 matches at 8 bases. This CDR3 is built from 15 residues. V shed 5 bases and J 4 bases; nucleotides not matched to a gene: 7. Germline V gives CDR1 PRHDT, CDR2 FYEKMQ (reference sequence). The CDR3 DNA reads TGTGCCAGCAGCCTACAGGGGGGCTCCGGAAACACCATATATTTT. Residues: CASSLQGGSGNTIYF.

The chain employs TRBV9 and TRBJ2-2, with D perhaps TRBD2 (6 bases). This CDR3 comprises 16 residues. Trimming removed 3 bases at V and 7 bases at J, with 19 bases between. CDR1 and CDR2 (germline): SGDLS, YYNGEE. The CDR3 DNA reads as TGTGCCAGCAGCGAAGAGGGAGGAGGGGCTCTCGGGGAGCTGTTTTTT. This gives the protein CASSEEGGGALGELFF.

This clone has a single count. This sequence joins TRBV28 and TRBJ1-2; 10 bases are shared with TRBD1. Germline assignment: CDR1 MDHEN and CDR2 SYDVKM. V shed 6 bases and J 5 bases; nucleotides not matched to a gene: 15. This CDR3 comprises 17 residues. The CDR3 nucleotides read TGTGCCAGCAGACTGGACAGGGGGGGCGTAAATTCATATGGCTACACCTTC. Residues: CASRLDRGGVNSYGYTF.

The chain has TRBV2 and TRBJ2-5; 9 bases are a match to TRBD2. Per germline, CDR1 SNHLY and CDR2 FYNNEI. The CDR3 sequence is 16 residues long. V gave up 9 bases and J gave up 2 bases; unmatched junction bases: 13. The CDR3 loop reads CARRIQLAGAQETQYF. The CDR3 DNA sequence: TGTGCCAGAAGGATCCAACTAGCGGGCGCTCAAGAGACCCAGTACTTC.

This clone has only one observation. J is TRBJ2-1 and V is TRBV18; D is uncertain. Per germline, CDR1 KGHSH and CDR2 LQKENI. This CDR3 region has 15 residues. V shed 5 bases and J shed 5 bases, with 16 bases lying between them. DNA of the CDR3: TGTGCCAGCTCAGGTAGGGTCACCCTGGACAATGAGCAGTTCTTC. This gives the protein CASSGRVTLDNEQFF. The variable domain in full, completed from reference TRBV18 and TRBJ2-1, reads NAGVMQNPRHLVRRRGQEARLRCSPMKGHSHVYWYRQLPEEGLKFMVYLQKENIIDESGMPKERFSAEFPKEGPSILRIQQVVRGDSAAYFCASSGRVTLDNEQFFGPGTRLTVL.

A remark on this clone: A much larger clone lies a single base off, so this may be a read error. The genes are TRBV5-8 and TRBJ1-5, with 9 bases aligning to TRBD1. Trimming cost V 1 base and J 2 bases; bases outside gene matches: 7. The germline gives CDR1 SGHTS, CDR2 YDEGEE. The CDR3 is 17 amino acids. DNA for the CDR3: TGTGCCAGCAGCTTGTGGACAGGGGATGGCCGCAATCAGCCCCAGCATTTT. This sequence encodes CASSLWTGDGRNQPQHF.

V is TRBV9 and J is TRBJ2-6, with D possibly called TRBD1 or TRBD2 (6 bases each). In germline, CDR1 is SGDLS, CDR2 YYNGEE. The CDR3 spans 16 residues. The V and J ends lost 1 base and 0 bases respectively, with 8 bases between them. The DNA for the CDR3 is TGTGCCAGCAGCGTAAGGGGGGACTCTGGGGCCAACGTCCTGACTTTC. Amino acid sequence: CASSVRGDSGANVLTF.

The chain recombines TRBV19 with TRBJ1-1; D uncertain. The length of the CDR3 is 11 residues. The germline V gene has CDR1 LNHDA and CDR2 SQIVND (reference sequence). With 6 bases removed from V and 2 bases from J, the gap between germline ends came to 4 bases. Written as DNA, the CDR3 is TGTGCCAGTAGATCCAACACTGAAGCTTTCTTT. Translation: CASRSNTEAFF.

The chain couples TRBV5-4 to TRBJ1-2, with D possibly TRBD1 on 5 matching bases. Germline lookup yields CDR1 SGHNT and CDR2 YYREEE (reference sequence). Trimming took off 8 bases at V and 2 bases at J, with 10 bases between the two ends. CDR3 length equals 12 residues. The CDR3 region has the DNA TGTGCCAGTTGGGGGGGGAACTATGGCTACACCTTC. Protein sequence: CASWGGNYGYTF.

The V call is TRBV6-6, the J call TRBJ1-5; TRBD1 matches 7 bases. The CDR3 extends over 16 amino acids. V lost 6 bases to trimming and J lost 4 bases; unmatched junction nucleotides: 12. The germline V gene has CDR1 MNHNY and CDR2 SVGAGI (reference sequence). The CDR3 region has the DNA TGTGCCAGCAGCCCCCGTCCGGGACAGCTAAATCAGCCCCAGCATTTT. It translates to CASSPRPGQLNQPQHF.